The rows below give T cell receptor beta chains drawn from one sample of a study of cytotoxic CD8 clonotypes in ibrutinib-treated CLL. The protocol was immunoSEQ multiplex PCR, while the TCRdb copy is restricted to in-frame clones and leaves out a portion. The table has some 130,000 clones, around 85% seen once. Sequencing used PBMCs, obtained after 24 months of ibrutinib treatment. The receptors derive from a human donor with chronic lymphocytic leukemia. The CDR3 runs from the conserved cysteine through the conserved F or W. The D gene is left open where the match is weak. Expanded clones get a size class; other rows say once, few or many, or leave the size out.

d_gene: NA; v_gene: TRBV28; j_gene: TRBJ2-7; abundance: NA; CDR3nt: TGTGCCTCAGAGGCTGCCTACGAGCAGTACTTC; CDR3aa: CASEAAYEQYF
d_gene: NA; v_gene: TRBV6-4; j_gene: TRBJ1-1; abundance: NA; CDR3nt: TGTGCCAGCAGTGACTATCCAACAAAGAACACTGAAGCTTTCTTT; CDR3aa: CASSDYPTKNTEAFF
d_gene: TRBD1; v_gene: TRBV7-2; j_gene: TRBJ1-2; abundance: NA; CDR3nt: TGTGCCAGCAGCTTAGCGGGACAGGGCACTAACTATGGCTACACCTTC; CDR3aa: CASSLAGQGTNYGYTF
d_gene: TRBD1; v_gene: TRBV6-4; j_gene: TRBJ1-1; abundance: NA; CDR3nt: TGTGCCAGCAGTGACTCGGACAGGGACCGGGGGAACACTGAAGCTTTCTTT; CDR3aa: CASSDSDRDRGNTEAFF
d_gene: NA; v_gene: TRBV19; j_gene: TRBJ2-3; abundance: NA; CDR3nt: TGTGCCAGTAGTAGGCCCCCGGGACACACCACAGATACGCAGTATTTT; CDR3aa: CASSRPPGHTTDTQYF
d_gene: TRBD2; v_gene: TRBV28; j_gene: TRBJ2-7; abundance: NA; CDR3nt: TGTGCCAGCAGTCACCTAGCGGGAGGGTTAACCTACGAGCAGTACTTC; CDR3aa: CASSHLAGGLTYEQYF
d_gene: NA; v_gene: TRBV28; j_gene: TRBJ2-4; abundance: NA; CDR3nt: TGTGCCAGCAGCCACGGTTTAAAACTCGGGGGAAACATTCAGTACTTC; CDR3aa: CASSHGLKLGGNIQYF
d_gene: NA; v_gene: TRBV5-4; j_gene: TRBJ1-1; abundance: NA; CDR3nt: TGTGCCAGCAGCTCGGTCGGTTGGCGGGCGGGAGAAGCTTTCTTT; CDR3aa: CASSSVGWRAGEAFF
d_gene: TRBD1; v_gene: TRBV28; j_gene: TRBJ1-5; abundance: once; CDR3nt: TGTGCCAGTTCCGGGACAGCTAATCAGCCCCAGCATTTT; CDR3aa: CASSGTANQPQHF
d_gene: TRBD2; v_gene: TRBV6-1; j_gene: TRBJ2-7; abundance: NA; CDR3nt: TGTGCCACCCAATGGACTAGCTCCTACGAGCAGTACTTC; CDR3aa: CATQWTSSYEQYF
d_gene: NA; v_gene: TRBV13; j_gene: TRBJ2-7; abundance: NA; CDR3nt: TGTGCCAGCAGATTAAGGTTGGGGACAATCTACGAGCAGTACTTC; CDR3aa: CASRLRLGTIYEQYF
d_gene: NA; v_gene: TRBV4-1; j_gene: TRBJ2-6; abundance: NA; CDR3nt: TGCGCCAGCAGCCAAGAGGTCCGGGCTGGGGCCAACGTCCTGACTTTC; CDR3aa: CASSQEVRAGANVLTF
d_gene: TRBD2; v_gene: TRBV7-3; j_gene: TRBJ2-1; abundance: NA; CDR3nt: TGTGCCAGCAGTAAGGGACTAGCTTTTGACAATGAGCAGTTCTTC; CDR3aa: CASSKGLAFDNEQFF
d_gene: NA; v_gene: TRBV11-2; j_gene: TRBJ2-5; abundance: once; CDR3nt: TGTGCCAGCAGCCCCCCCGTCCCCTCGGGGACCCAGTACTTC; CDR3aa: CASSPPVPSGTQYF
d_gene: NA; v_gene: TRBV2; j_gene: TRBJ1-1; abundance: NA; CDR3nt: TGTGCCAGCAGTGAATCGAACACTGAAGCTTTCTTT; CDR3aa: CASSESNTEAFF
d_gene: NA; v_gene: TRBV19; j_gene: TRBJ1-1; abundance: once; CDR3nt: TGTGCCAGTAGTATCAAACAGGGTGCCACTGAAGCTTTCTTT; CDR3aa: CASSIKQGATEAFF
d_gene: NA; v_gene: TRBV4-2; j_gene: TRBJ1-3; abundance: NA; CDR3nt: TGTGCCAGCAGCACCGGGCACTTCTCTGGAAACACCATATATTTT; CDR3aa: CASSTGHFSGNTIYF
d_gene: NA; v_gene: TRBV27; j_gene: TRBJ1-5; abundance: NA; CDR3nt: TGTGCCAGCATGTTGAAAGAAACAGGGAAAAATCAGCCCCAGCATTTT; CDR3aa: CASMLKETGKNQPQHF
d_gene: TRBD2; v_gene: TRBV19; j_gene: TRBJ2-7; abundance: NA; CDR3nt: TGTGCCAGTAGTATAGAAACTAGCGGGAGATACGAGCAGTACTTC; CDR3aa: CASSIETSGRYEQYF
d_gene: NA; v_gene: TRBV9; j_gene: TRBJ2-3; abundance: once; CDR3nt: TGTGCCAGCAGCCCCCGTGGGCTGGGAGATACGCAGTATTTT; CDR3aa: CASSPRGLGDTQYF
d_gene: NA; v_gene: TRBV5-6; j_gene: TRBJ2-4; abundance: NA; CDR3nt: TGTGCCAGCAGCTTGGCCCCCGTAGCCAAAAACATTCAGTACTTC; CDR3aa: CASSLAPVAKNIQYF
d_gene: TRBD2; v_gene: TRBV14; j_gene: TRBJ2-7; abundance: NA; CDR3nt: TGTGCCAGCAGCCATACTAGCGGGAGGTACTACGAGCAGTACTTC; CDR3aa: CASSHTSGRYYEQYF
d_gene: TRBD1; v_gene: TRBV4-2; j_gene: TRBJ2-7; abundance: NA; CDR3nt: TGTGCCAGCAGCCGAAACGCCCCGACAGGGCAAACCTACGAGCAGTACTTC; CDR3aa: CASSRNAPTGQTYEQYF
d_gene: NA; v_gene: TRBV12-5; j_gene: TRBJ1-1; abundance: NA; CDR3nt: TGTGCTAGTGGCCTTAACACTGAAGCTTTCTTT; CDR3aa: CASGLNTEAFF
d_gene: NA; v_gene: TRBV7-2; j_gene: TRBJ1-4; abundance: NA; CDR3nt: TGTGCCAGCAGCCCGTACGGGGGGGCTGAAAAACTGTTTTTT; CDR3aa: CASSPYGGAEKLFF
d_gene: NA; v_gene: TRBV13; j_gene: TRBJ2-7; abundance: NA; CDR3nt: TGTGCCAGCAGCCACGGCCTCCCAGGAACCTACGAGCAGTACTTC; CDR3aa: CASSHGLPGTYEQYF
d_gene: TRBD1; v_gene: TRBV5-4; j_gene: TRBJ2-7; abundance: NA; CDR3nt: TGTGCCAGCAGCTGGAACAGGGGCGAGCAGTACTTC; CDR3aa: CASSWNRGEQYF
d_gene: NA; v_gene: TRBV19; j_gene: TRBJ1-5; abundance: NA; CDR3nt: TGTGCCAGTAGTTCCTATTCCCGTTACAAAAGCAATCAGCCCCAGCATTTT; CDR3aa: CASSSYSRYKSNQPQHF
d_gene: NA; v_gene: TRBV11-3; j_gene: TRBJ1-1; abundance: NA; CDR3nt: TGTGCCAGCAGCCGAGGCGGGGTTGGGCCCAACACTGAAGCTTTCTTT; CDR3aa: CASSRGGVGPNTEAFF
d_gene: NA; v_gene: TRBV5-1; j_gene: TRBJ1-1; abundance: once; CDR3nt: TGCGCCAGCAGCCCCACAGGGAATTCGAACACTGAAGCTTTCTTT; CDR3aa: CASSPTGNSNTEAFF
d_gene: NA; v_gene: TRBV4-3; j_gene: TRBJ2-7; abundance: NA; CDR3nt: TGCGCCAGCAGCCCTTCAGGGAGGAGCGAGCAGTACTTC; CDR3aa: CASSPSGRSEQYF
d_gene: NA; v_gene: TRBV27; j_gene: TRBJ1-1; abundance: NA; CDR3nt: TGTGCCAGCGTCGGATGGGGGCTGACTGAAGCTTTCTTT; CDR3aa: CASVGWGLTEAFF
d_gene: NA; v_gene: TRBV2; j_gene: TRBJ1-2; abundance: NA; CDR3nt: TGTGCCAGCAGCAGAGAACAGAGAGACTATGGCTACACCTTC; CDR3aa: CASSREQRDYGYTF
d_gene: TRBD1; v_gene: TRBV28; j_gene: TRBJ2-7; abundance: NA; CDR3nt: TGTGCCAGCAGTCCTACCGGGACAGGAGCCGAGCAGTACTTC; CDR3aa: CASSPTGTGAEQYF
d_gene: NA; v_gene: TRBV18; j_gene: TRBJ1-4; abundance: NA; CDR3nt: TGTGCCAGCTCACCCGACACTCTCAGCGGTGAAAAACTGTTTTTT; CDR3aa: CASSPDTLSGEKLFF
d_gene: TRBD2; v_gene: TRBV19; j_gene: TRBJ2-1; abundance: NA; CDR3nt: TGTGCCAGTAGCATATGGCGCGGGAGGGGCGGTAGGTCGGACAATGAGCAGTTCTTC; CDR3aa: CASSIWRGRGGRSDNEQFF
d_gene: NA; v_gene: TRBV5-4; j_gene: TRBJ2-1; abundance: NA; CDR3nt: TGTGCCAGCAGCTTGGGGGGGCATGAGCAGTTCTTC; CDR3aa: CASSLGGHEQFF
d_gene: NA; v_gene: TRBV20-1; j_gene: TRBJ1-2; abundance: NA; CDR3nt: TGCAGTGCCCCCCCGGGCTATGGCTACACCTTC; CDR3aa: CSAPPGYGYTF
d_gene: TRBD2; v_gene: TRBV9; j_gene: TRBJ2-5; abundance: NA; CDR3nt: TGTGCCAGCAGCGAACTTAGCGGGGGAAGGGAAGAGACCCAGTACTTC; CDR3aa: CASSELSGGREETQYF
d_gene: NA; v_gene: TRBV18; j_gene: TRBJ1-5; abundance: few; CDR3nt: TGTGCCAGCTCACCGAATCCGAATCAGCCCCAGCATTTT; CDR3aa: CASSPNPNQPQHF
d_gene: NA; v_gene: TRBV29-1; j_gene: TRBJ1-1; abundance: NA; CDR3nt: TGCAGCGTTGAAGATCAAAAGGGGGTGGGGGTTACTGAAGCTTTCTTT; CDR3aa: CSVEDQKGVGVTEAFF